This T cell receptor beta chain was obtained from a study of shared clonotypes between healthy human individuals. Notes on the study in general: Clonotype sharing among the donors was expected to vary with sequencing depth.

A note on this clone: Its antigen remains unidentified.

CDR3 length: 13 amino acids. Trimming cost V 6 bases and J 5 bases; bases outside gene matches: 4. Germline loops: CDR1 SNHLY, CDR2 FYNNEI. Naive-designated CD8 cells lacked CD45RO, were positively enriched for CCR7, and omitted terminally differentiated effector memory CD45RA+ cells. Profiling relied on immunoSEQ multiplex PCR, and the TCRdb table lists in-frame clones only, not all of them. Of more than 600,000 clones listed, roughly 94% are singletons. This receptor was taken from a man aged 30 to 45 in good health. This chain uses TRBV2 with TRBJ2-7; TRBD1 matches at 10 bases. The sequencing sample was made of naive CD8+ T cells sorted from blood. The CDR3 sequence: CASREGTGDEQYF. The CDR3, as DNA: TGTGCCAGCAGGGAGGGGACAGGGGACGAGCAGTACTTC.